This T cell receptor (beta chain) was identified in a study of T cell changes during pregnancy in multiple sclerosis. Assay used: immunoSEQ multiplex PCR; TCRdb lists only in-frame clones, some missing. The sample holds tens of thousands of clones, 92% seen once. CDR3 length: 13 amino acids. CDR1 and CDR2 from the germline V gene are SNHLY and FYNNEI. V was clipped by 5 bases and J by 7 bases, with 12 bases between them. The V and J genes are TRBV2 and TRBJ1-5; tentatively, D is TRBD1 (5 bases). The sequences come from peripheral blood, collected in the third trimester of pregnancy. The clonotype was recovered from a female donor in good health, enrolled as a control in a pregnancy study. The CDR3 DNA is TGTGCCAGCAGTCCCCCAGGGTTACAGCCCCAGCATTTT. This translates into CASSPPGLQPQHF.